This TCR beta chain is drawn from a study of STAT5B mutations in CD4+ large granular lymphocyte leukemia. The method was immunoSEQ multiplex PCR; TCRdb's version includes in-frame clones alone and lacks a portion of them. The sample contains under 55,000 clones, 86% of which appear only once. CDR1 is SGHVS and CDR2 is FQNEAQ in the germline V gene. Trimming cost V 2 bases and J 5 bases; bases outside gene matches: 8. This CDR3 is built from 16 residues. This chain uses TRBV7-8 with TRBJ2-5; TRBD2 matches at 10 bases. This TCR was sampled from a human donor in good health. Sequences were obtained from CD4+ T cells from blood buffy coats. CDR3 in DNA: TGTGCCAGCAGCTTACCGGTTAGCGGGAGGCGGGAGACCCAGTACTTC. This sequence encodes CASSLPVSGRRETQYF.